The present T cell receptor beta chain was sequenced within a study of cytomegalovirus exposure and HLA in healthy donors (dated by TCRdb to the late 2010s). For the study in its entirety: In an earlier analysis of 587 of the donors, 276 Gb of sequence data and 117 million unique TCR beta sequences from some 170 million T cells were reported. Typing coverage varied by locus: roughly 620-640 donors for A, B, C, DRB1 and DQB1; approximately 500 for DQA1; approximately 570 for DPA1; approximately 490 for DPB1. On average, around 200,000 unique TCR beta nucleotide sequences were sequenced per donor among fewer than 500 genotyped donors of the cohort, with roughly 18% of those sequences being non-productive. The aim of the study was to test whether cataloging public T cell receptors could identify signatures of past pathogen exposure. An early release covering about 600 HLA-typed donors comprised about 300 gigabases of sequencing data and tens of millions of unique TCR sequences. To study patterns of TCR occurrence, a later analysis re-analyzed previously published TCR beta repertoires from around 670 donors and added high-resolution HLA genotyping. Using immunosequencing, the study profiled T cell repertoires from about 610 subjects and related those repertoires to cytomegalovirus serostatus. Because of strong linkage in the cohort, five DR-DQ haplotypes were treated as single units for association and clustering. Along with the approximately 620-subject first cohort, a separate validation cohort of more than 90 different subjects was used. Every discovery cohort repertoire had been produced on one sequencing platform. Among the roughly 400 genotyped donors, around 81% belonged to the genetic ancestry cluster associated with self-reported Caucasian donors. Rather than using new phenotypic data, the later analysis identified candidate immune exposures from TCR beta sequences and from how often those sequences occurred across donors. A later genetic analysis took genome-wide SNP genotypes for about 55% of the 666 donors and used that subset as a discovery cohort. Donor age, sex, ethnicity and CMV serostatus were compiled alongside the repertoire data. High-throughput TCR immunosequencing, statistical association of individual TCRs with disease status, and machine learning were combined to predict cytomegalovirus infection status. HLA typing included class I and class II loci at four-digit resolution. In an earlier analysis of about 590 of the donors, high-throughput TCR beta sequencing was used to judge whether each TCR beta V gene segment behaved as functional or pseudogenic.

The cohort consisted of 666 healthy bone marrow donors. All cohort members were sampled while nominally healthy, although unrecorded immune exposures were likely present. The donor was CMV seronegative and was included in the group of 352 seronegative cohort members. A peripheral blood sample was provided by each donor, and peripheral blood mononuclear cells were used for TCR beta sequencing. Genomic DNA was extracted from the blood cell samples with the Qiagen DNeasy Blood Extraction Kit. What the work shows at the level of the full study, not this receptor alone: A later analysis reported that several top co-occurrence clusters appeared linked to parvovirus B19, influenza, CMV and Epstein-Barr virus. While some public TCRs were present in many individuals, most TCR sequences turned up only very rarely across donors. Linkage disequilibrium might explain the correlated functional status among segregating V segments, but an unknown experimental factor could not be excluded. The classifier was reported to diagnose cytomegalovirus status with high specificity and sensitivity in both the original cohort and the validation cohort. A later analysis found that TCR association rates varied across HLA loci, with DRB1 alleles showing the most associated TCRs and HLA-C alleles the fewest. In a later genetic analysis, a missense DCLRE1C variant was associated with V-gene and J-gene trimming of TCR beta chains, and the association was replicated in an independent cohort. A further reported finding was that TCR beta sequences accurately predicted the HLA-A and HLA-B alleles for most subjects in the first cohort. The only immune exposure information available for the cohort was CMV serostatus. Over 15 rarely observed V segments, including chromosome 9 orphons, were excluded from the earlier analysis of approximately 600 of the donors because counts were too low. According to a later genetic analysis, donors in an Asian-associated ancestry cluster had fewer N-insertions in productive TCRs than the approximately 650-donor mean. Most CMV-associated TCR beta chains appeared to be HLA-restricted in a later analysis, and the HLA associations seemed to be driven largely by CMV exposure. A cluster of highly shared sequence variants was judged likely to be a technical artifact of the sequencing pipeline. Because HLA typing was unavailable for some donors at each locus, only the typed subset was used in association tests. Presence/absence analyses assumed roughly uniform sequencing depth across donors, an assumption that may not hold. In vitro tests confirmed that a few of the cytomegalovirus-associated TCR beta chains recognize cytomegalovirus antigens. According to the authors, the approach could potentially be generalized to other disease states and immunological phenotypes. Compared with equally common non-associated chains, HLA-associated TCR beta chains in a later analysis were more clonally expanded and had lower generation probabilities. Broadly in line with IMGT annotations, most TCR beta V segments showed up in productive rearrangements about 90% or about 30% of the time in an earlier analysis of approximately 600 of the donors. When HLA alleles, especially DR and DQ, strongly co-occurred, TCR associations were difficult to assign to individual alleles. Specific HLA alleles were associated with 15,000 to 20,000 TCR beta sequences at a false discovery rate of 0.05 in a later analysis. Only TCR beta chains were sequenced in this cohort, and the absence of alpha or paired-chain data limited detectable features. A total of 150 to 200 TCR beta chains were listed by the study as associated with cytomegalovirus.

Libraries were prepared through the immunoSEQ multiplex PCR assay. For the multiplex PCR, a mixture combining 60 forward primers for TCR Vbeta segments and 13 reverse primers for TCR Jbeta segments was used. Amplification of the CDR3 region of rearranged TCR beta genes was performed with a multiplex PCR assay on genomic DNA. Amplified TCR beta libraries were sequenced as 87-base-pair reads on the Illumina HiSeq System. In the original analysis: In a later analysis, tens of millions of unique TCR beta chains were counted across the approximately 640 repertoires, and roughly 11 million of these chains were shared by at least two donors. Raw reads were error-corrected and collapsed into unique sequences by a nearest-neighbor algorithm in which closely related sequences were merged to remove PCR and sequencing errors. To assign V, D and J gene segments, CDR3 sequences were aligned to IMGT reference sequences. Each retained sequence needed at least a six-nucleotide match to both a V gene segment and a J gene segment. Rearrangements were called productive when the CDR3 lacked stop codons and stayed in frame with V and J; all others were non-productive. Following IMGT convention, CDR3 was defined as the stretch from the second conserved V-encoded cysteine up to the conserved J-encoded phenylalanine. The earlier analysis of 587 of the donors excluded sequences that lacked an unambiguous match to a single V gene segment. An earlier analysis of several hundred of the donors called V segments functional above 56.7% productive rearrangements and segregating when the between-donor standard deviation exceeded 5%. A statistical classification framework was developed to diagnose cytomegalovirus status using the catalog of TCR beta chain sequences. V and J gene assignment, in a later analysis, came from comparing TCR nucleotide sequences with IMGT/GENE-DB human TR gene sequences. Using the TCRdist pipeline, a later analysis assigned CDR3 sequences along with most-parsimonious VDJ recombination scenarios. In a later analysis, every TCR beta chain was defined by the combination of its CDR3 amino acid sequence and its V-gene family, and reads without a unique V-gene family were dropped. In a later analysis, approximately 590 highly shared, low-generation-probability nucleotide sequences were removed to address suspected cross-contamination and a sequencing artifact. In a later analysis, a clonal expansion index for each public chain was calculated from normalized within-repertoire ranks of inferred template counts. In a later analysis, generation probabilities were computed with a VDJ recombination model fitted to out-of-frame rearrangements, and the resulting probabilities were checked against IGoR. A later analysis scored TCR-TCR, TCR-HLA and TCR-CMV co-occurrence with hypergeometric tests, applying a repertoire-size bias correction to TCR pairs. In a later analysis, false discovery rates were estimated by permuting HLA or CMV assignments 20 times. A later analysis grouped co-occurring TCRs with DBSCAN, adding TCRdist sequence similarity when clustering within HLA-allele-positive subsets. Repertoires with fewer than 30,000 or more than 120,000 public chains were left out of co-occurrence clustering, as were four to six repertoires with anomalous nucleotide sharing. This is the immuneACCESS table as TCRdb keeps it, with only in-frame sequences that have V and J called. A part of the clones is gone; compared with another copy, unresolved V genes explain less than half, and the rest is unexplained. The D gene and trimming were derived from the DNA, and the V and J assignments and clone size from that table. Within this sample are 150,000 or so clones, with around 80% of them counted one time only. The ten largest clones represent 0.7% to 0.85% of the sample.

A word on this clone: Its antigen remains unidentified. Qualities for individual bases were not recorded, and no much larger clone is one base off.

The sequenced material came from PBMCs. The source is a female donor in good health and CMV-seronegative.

The DNA is TGTGCCAGCAGTGAGGCAGGCTGGTATGGCTACACCTTC. This gives the protein CASSEAGWYGYTF. The chain employs TRBV6-1 and TRBJ1-2; the D gene identity is not certain. The V end loses 3 bases and the J end loses 5 bases, and a stretch of 10 bases separates them. CDR1 and CDR2 were assigned from the germline V gene as MNHNS and SASEGT. Including the terminal cysteine and phenylalanine, the CDR3 comprises 13 residues. The entry retains the CDR3 DNA only, 39 bases that are in frame from base 1.